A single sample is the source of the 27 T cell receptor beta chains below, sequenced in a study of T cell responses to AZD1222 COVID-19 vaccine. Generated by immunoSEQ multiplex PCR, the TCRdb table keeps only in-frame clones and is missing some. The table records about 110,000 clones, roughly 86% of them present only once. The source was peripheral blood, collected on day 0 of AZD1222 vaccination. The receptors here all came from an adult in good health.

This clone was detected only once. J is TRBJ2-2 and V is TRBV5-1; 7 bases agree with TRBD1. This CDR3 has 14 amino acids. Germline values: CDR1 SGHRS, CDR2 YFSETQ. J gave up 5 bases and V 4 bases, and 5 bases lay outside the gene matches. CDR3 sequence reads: CASSETGRTGELFF. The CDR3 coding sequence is TGCGCCAGCAGCGAGACAGGGAGAACCGGGGAGCTGTTTTTT.

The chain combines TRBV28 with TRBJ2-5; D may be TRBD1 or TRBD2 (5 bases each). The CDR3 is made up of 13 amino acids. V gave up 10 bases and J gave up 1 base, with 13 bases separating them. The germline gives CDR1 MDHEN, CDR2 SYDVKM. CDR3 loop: CATYPGGQETQYF. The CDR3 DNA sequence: TGTGCCACCTACCCTGGGGGCCAAGAGACCCAGTACTTC. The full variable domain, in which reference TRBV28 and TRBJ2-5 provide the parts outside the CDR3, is DVKVTQSSRYLVKRTGEKVFLECVQDMDHENMFWYRQDPGLGLRLIYFSYDVKMKEKGDIPEGYSVSREKKERFSLILESASTNQTSMYLCATYPGGQETQYFGPGTRLLVL.

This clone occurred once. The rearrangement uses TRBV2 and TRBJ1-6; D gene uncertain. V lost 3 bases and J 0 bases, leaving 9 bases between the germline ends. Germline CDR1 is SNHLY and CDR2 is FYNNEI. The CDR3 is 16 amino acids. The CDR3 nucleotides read TGTGCCAGCAGTGATCAGAGGAGCTCCTATAATTCACCCCTCCACTTT. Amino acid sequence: CASSDQRSSYNSPLHF.

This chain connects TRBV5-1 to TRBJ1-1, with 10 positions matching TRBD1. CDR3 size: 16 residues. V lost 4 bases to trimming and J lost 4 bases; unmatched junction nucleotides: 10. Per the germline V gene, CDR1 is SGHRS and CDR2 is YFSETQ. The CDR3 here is CASSGGGWTGGTEAFF. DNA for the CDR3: TGCGCCAGCAGCGGTGGAGGTTGGACAGGGGGCACTGAAGCTTTCTTT.

CDR3 sequence (DNA): TGTGCCAGCAGCGCCTCTTACTACGAGCAGTACTTC. Its protein product is CASSASYYEQYF. The chain recombines TRBV2 with TRBJ2-7, with D unresolved. The germline gives CDR1 SNHLY, CDR2 FYNNEI. This CDR3 region has 12 residues. Trimming cost V 6 bases and J 3 bases, with 9 bases left between them.

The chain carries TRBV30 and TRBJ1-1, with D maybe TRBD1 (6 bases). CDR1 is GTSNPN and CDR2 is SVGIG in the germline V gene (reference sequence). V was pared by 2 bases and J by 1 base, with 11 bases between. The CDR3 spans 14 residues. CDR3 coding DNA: TGTGCCTGGAGTTTTCACAGGGAGAACACTGAAGCTTTCTTT. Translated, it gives CAWSFHRENTEAFF.

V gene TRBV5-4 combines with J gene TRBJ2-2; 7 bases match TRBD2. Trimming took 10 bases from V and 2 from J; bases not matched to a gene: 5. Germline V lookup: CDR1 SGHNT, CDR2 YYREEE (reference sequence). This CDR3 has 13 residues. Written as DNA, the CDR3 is TGTGCCTCCTCGGGGGGAAACACCGGGGAGCTGTTTTTT. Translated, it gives CASSGGNTGELFF.

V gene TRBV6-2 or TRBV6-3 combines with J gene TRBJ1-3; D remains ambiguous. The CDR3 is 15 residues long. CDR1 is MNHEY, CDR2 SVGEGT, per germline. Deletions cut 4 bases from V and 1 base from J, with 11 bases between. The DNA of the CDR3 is TGTGCCAGCAGTTCGCTTCGGGGATCTGGAAACACCATATATTTT. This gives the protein CASSSLRGSGNTIYF.

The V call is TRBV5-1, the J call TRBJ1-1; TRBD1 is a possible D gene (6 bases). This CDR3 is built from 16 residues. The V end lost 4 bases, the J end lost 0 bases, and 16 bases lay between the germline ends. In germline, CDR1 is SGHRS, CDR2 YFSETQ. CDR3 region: CASSRTGGHMNTEAFF. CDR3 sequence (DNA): TGCGCCAGCAGCCGAACTGGGGGACACATGAACACTGAAGCTTTCTTT.

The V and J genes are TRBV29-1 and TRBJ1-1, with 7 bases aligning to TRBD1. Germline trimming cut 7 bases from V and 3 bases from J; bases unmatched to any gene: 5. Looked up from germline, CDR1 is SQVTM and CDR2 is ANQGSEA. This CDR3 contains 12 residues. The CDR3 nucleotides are TGCAGCGCAGGGGGGATGCACACTGAAGCTTTCTTT. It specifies CSAGGMHTEAFF.

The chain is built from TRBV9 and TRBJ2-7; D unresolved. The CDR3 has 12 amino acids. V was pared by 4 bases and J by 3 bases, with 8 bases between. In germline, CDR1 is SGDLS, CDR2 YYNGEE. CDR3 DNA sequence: TGTGCCAGCAGCCCAGACCGCTACGAGCAGTACTTC. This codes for CASSPDRYEQYF.

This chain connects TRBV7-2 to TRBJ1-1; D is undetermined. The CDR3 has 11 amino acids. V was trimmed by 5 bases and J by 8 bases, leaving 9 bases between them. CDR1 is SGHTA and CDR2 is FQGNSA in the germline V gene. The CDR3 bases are TGTGCCAGCAGCCCGTTAGGGGAAGCTTTCTTT. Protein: CASSPLGEAFF.

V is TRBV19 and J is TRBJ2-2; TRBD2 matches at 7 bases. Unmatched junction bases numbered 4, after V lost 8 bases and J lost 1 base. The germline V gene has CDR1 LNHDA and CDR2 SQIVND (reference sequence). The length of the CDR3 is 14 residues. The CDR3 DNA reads TGTGCCAGTCGGGACTACGGGAACACCGGGGAGCTGTTTTTT. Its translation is CASRDYGNTGELFF.

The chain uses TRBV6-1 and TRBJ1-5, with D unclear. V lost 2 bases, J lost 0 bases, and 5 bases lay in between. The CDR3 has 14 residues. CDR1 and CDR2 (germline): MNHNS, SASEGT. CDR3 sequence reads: CASSEYPSNQPQHF. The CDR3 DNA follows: TGTGCCAGCAGTGAATACCCTAGCAATCAGCCCCAGCATTTT.

CDR3 amino acids: CASRNDRPEAFF. The CDR3 nucleotides read TGTGCCAGCAGAAATGACAGGCCTGAAGCTTTCTTT. V and J are TRBV12-3 or TRBV12-4 and TRBJ1-1; the D gene is possibly TRBD1 (6 bases). The CDR3 is made up of 12 amino acids. With 6 bases removed from V and 6 bases from J, the gap between germline ends came to 11 bases.

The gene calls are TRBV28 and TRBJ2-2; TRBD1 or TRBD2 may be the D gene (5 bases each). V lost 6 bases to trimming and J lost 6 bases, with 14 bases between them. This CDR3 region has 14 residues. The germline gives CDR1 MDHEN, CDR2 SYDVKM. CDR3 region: CASSSGPTPGELFF. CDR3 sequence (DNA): TGTGCCAGCAGCTCGGGACCGACTCCCGGGGAGCTGTTTTTT.

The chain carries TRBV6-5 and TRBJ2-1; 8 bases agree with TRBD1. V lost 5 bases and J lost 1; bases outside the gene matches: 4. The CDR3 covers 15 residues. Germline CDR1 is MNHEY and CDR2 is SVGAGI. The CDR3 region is CASSPTGESYNEQFF. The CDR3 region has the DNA TGTGCCAGCAGTCCGACAGGGGAGTCCTACAATGAGCAGTTCTTC.

The CDR3: CASSLRLGTDRNQPQHF. The CDR3 region has the DNA TGTGCCAGCAGCTTACGCCTGGGCACAGACCGCAATCAGCCCCAGCATTTT. The V gene is TRBV7-2, the J gene TRBJ1-5; D not certain. The V end was cut by 2 bases, the J end by 2 bases, with 16 bases between. Germline lookup yields CDR1 SGHTA and CDR2 FQGNSA. This CDR3 has 17 residues.

The CDR3 spells CASSLNPQPQHF. CDR3 in DNA: TGTGCCAGCAGCTTAAATCCGCAGCCCCAGCATTTT. This rearrangement joins TRBV7-2 to TRBJ1-5; D remains unclear. The germline V and J ends were trimmed by 2 bases and 7 bases, with 6 bases remaining between them. This CDR3 is 12 amino acids long. Looked up from germline, CDR1 is SGHTA and CDR2 is FQGNSA.

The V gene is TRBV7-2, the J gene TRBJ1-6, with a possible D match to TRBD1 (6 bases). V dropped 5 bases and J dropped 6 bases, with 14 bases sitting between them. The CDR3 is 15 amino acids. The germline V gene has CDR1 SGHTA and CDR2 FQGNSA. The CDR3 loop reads CASSKAGAGNSPLHF. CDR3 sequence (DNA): TGTGCCAGCAGCAAGGCAGGGGCGGGTAATTCACCCCTCCACTTT. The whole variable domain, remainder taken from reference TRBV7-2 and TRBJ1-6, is GAGVSQSPSNKVTEKGKDVELRCDPISGHTALYWYRQSLGQGLEFLIYFQGNSAPDKSGLPSDRFSAERTGGSVSTLTIQRTQQEDSAVYLCASSKAGAGNSPLHFGNGTRLTVT.

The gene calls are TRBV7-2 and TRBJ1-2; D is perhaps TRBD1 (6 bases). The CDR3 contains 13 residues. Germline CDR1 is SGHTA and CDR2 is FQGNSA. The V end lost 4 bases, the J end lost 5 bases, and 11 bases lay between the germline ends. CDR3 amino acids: CASSSPTGYGYTF. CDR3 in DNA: TGTGCCAGCAGCTCCCCTACAGGGTATGGCTACACCTTC.

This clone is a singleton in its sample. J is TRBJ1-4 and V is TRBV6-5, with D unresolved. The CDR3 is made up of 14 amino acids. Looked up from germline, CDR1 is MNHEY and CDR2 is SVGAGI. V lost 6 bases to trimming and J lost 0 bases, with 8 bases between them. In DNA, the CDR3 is TGTGCCAGCAGGAGGGCTTCAACTAATGAAAAACTGTTTTTT. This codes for CASRRASTNEKLFF.

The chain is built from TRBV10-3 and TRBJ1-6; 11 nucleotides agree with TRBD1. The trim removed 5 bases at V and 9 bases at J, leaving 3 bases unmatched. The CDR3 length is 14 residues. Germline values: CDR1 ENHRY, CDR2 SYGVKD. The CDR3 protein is CAISSGTGGSPLHF. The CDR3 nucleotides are TGTGCCATCAGTTCCGGGACAGGGGGTTCACCCCTCCACTTT.

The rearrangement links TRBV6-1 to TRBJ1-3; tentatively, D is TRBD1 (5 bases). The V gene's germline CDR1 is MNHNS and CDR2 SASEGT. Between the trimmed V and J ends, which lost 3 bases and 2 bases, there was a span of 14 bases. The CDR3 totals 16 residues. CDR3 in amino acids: CASSEWRAGTGNTIYF. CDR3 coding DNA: TGTGCCAGCAGTGAGTGGCGGGCAGGGACTGGAAACACCATATATTTT.

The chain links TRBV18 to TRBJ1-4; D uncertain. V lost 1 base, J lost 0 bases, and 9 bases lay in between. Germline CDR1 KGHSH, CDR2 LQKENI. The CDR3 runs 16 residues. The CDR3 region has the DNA TGTGCCAGCTCACCACGGACGGTTGCAACTAATGAAAAACTGTTTTTT. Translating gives CASSPRTVATNEKLFF.

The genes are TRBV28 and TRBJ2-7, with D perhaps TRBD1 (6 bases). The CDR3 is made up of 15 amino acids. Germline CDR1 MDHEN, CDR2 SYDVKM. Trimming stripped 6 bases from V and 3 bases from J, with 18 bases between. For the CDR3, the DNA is TGTGCCAGCAGGCGGACAGCCGGGACGGGCTACGAGCAGTACTTC. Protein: CASRRTAGTGYEQYF.

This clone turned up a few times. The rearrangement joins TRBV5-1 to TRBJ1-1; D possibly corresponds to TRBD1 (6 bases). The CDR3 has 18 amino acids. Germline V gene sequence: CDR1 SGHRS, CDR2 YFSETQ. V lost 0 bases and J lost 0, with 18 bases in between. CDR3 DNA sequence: TGCGCCAGCAGCTTGGAGTACAGGGCCTTCAAAATGAACACTGAAGCTTTCTTT. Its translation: CASSLEYRAFKMNTEAFF.